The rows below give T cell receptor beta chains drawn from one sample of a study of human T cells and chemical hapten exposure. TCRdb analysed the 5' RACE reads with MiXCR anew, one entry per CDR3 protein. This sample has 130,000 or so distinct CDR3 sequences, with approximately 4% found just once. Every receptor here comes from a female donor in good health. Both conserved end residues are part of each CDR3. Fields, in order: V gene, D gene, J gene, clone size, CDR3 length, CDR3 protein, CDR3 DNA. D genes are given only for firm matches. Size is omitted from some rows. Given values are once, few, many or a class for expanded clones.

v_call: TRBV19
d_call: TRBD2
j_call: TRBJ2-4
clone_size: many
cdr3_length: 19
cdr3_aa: CASSIGGLAGALAKNIQYF
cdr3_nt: TGTGCCAGTAGTATAGGCGGACTAGCGGGGGCGCTAGCCAAAAACATTCAGTACTTC

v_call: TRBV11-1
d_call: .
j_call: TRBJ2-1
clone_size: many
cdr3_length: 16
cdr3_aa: CASSPSWNREGEEQFF
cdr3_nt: TGTGCCAGCAGCCCATCGTGGAACAGGGAAGGCGAGGAGCAGTTCTTC

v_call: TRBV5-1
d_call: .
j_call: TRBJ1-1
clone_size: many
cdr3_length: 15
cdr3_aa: CASSLEAARASEAFF
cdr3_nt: TGCGCCAGCAGCTTGGAGGCAGCCAGGGCGTCTGAAGCTTTCTTT

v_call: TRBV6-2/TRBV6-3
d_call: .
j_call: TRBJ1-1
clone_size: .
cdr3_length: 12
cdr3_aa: CASTRRNTEAFF
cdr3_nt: TGTGCCAGCACAAGACGGAACACTGAAGCTTTCTTT

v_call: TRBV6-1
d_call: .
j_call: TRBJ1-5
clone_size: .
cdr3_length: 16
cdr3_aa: CASKGQVNYSNQPQHF
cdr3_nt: TGTGCCAGCAAAGGTCAGGTAAACTATAGCAATCAGCCCCAGCATTTT

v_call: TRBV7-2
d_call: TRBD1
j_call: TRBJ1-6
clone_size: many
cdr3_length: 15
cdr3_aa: CASRREQGFRAPLHF
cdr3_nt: TGTGCCAGCAGGAGGGAACAGGGGTTTAGGGCACCCCTCCACTTT

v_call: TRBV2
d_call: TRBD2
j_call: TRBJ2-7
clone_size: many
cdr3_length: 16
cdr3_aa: CASSSSPGGGAYEQYF
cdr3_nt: TGTGCCAGCAGTTCCTCTCCTGGGGGGGGGGCCTACGAGCAGTACTTC

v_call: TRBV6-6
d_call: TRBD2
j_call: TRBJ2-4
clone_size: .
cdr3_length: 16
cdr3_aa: CASRSSGAEAKNIQYF
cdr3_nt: TGTGCCAGCAGGAGTAGCGGGGCGGAGGCCAAAAACATTCAGTACTTC

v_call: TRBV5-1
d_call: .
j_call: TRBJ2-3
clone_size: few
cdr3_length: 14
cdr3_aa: CASSSLAFTDTQYF
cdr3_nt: TGCGCCAGCAGCTCCCTAGCGTTCACAGATACGCAGTATTTT

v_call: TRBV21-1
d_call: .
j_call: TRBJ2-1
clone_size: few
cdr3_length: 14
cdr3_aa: CASTGTSIYNEQFF
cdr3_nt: TGTGCCAGCACCGGGACTTCGATCTACAATGAGCAGTTCTTC

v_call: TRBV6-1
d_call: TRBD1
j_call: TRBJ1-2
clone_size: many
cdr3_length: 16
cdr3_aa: CASRGEGRGPSYGYTF
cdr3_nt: TGTGCCAGCAGGGGGGAGGGCAGGGGGCCAAGCTATGGCTACACCTTC

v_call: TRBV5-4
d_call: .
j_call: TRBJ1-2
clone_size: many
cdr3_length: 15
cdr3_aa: CASSLERTTLYGYTF
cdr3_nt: TGTGCCAGCAGCTTGGAACGGACAACCCTCTATGGCTACACCTTC